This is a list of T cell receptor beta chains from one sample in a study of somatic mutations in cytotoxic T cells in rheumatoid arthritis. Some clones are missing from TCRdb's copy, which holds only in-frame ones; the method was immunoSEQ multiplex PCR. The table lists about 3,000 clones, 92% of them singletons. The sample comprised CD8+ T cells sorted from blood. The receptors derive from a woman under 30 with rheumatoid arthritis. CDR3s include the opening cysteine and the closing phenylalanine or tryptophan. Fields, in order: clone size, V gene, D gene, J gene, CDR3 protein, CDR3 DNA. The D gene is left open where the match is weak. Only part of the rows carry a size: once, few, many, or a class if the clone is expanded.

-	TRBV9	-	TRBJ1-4	CASSVGGNEKLFF	TGTGCCAGCAGCGTGGGGGGTAATGAAAAACTGTTTTTT
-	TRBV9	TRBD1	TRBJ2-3	CASSVEPRTGGTDTQYF	TGTGCCAGCAGCGTAGAGCCCAGGACAGGGGGCACAGATACGCAGTATTTT
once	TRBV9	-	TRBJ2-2	CASSVGTVTGELFF	TGTGCCAGCAGCGTAGGGACAGTCACCGGGGAGCTGTTTTTT
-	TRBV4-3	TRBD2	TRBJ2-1	CASSQDWLAGGERYQFF	TGCGCCAGCAGCCAAGATTGGTTAGCGGGAGGTGAGAGATACCAGTTCTTC
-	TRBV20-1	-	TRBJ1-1	CQTGGYTEAFF	TGCCAGACGGGGGGCTACACTGAAGCTTTCTTT
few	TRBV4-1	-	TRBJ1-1	CASSQAEVNTEAFF	TGCGCCAGCAGCCAAGCCGAGGTGAACACTGAAGCTTTCTTT
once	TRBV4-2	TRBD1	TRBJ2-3	CASSQEGDPGGMSDTQYF	TGTGCCAGCAGCCAAGAAGGGGATCCAGGGGGCATGTCAGATACGCAGTATTTT
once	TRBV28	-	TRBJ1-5	CASSLRGLNQPQHF	TGTGCCAGCAGTTTACGGGGTCTCAATCAGCCCCAGCATTTT
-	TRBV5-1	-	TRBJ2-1	CASSLVTSTEQFF	TGCGCCAGCAGCTTGGTTACTAGCACTGAGCAGTTCTTC
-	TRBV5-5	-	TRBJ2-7	CASTLGGGTYEQYF	TGTGCCAGCACCTTGGGAGGGGGAACCTACGAGCAGTACTTC
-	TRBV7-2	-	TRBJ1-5	CASSLGSAGRGQPQHF	TGTGCCAGCAGCTTAGGTTCGGCAGGGCGAGGTCAGCCCCAGCATTTT
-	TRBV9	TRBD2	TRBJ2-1	CASSGWGGDYNEQFF	TGTGCCAGCAGCGGTTGGGGGGGTGACTACAATGAGCAGTTCTTC
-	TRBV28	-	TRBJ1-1	CASRLNRQVGDTEAFF	TGTGCCAGCAGACTCAACCGACAGGTTGGAGACACTGAAGCTTTCTTT
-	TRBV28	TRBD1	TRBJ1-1	CASSPDRVNTEAFF	TGTGCCAGCAGCCCGGACAGGGTGAACACTGAAGCTTTCTTT
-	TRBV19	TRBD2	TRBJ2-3	CASSISPGGTDTQYF	TGTGCCAGTAGTATCTCCCCGGGGGGAACAGATACGCAGTATTTT
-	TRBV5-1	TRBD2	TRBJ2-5	CASSPGGETQYF	TGCGCCAGCAGCCCGGGGGGAGAGACCCAGTACTTC
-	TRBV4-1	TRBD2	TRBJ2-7	CASSQSFDSGGAYEQYF	TGCGCCAGCAGCCAATCCTTTGATAGCGGGGGGGCGTACGAGCAGTACTTC
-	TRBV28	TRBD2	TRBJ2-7	CASSFPLAGGQGEQYF	TGTGCCAGCAGTTTCCCACTAGCGGGAGGGCAGGGTGAGCAGTACTTC
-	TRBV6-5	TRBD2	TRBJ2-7	CASSLTSGTYEQYF	TGTGCCAGCAGTTTGACTAGCGGTACCTACGAGCAGTACTTC
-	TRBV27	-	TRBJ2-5	CASSLAGALEETQYF	TGTGCCAGCAGTTTAGCAGGGGCTTTAGAAGAGACCCAGTACTTC
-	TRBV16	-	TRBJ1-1	CASSQSGTLNTEAFF	TGTGCCAGCAGCCAATCGGGGACATTGAACACTGAAGCTTTCTTT
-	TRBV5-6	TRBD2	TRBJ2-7	CASSLGLSGGAYEQYF	TGTGCCAGCAGCTTGGGCCTTAGCGGGGGTGCCTACGAGCAGTACTTC
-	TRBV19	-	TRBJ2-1	CASSQGSGGVGGNEQFF	TGTGCCTCCTCACAGGGGTCGGGAGGGGTGGGGGGCAATGAGCAGTTCTTC
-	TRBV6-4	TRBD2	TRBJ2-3	CASSRTSGSTDTQYF	TGTGCCAGCAGCCGGACTAGCGGTAGCACAGATACGCAGTATTTT
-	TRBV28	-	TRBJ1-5	CASRDWDSNQPQHF	TGTGCCAGCAGGGACTGGGATAGCAATCAGCCCCAGCATTTT